The clone carrying this T cell receptor (beta chain) was counted between two and nine times. The antigen is undetermined. All patients reached thyroid surgery having received no treatment beforehand. The entry originates in a study of metastatic and nonmetastatic thyroid tumors. For the study at large: Repertoire data that came from the blood and tumor or nodule tissue of malignant and benign thyroid patients were compared. Study results and limitations: In both blood and tumor samples, TCR beta diversity was reported significantly higher for malignant than benign nodules.

From germline, CDR1 is MDHEN and CDR2 SYDVKM. The CDR3 has 12 amino acids. The ends were cut back, 2 bases at V and 5 bases at J, with 7 bases in the middle. As originally analysed: Building a distant-metastasis classifier for papillary thyroid cancer drew on CDR3 differences across clinicopathological groups. TCRdb re-called clones via MiXCR from the PCR reads. What appears here as the V and J calls and clone size reflects TCRdb's work, not the paper's. The sample includes about 20,000 clones, about 20% seen only once; the top ten take roughly 8%. The clonotype was recovered from a female donor with papillary thyroid cancer or a benign thyroid nodule (not recorded which). Some clones in this sample may be carry-over from other donors' samples. The V and J genes are TRBV28 and TRBJ2-7; D unresolved. Material for sequencing was adjacent normal tissue. This chain's CDR3 is CASSLGTHEQYF. CDR3 nucleotides: TGTGCCAGCAGTTTAGGAACCCACGAGCAGTACTTC.